This T cell receptor beta chain was sequenced for a study of technical replicates of blood from a handful of donors. CDR1 and CDR2 (germline): SGHKS, YYEKEE (reference sequence). The CDR3 length is 11 residues. Trimming took 4 bases from V and 1 from J, leaving 2 bases between them. Assay: immunoSEQ multiplex PCR; the TCRdb copy retains only in-frame clones and omits some. The sample lists approximately 58,000 clones; approximately 86% were seen once. The sequence was obtained from a human donor in good health. Some clones in this sample may be carry-over from other donors' samples. Specimen: PBMCs. This sequence joins TRBV5-5 and TRBJ2-5; D is unclear. This chain's CDR3 is CASSLQETQYF. CDR3 in DNA: TGTGCCAGCAGCCTCCAAGAGACCCAGTACTTC.